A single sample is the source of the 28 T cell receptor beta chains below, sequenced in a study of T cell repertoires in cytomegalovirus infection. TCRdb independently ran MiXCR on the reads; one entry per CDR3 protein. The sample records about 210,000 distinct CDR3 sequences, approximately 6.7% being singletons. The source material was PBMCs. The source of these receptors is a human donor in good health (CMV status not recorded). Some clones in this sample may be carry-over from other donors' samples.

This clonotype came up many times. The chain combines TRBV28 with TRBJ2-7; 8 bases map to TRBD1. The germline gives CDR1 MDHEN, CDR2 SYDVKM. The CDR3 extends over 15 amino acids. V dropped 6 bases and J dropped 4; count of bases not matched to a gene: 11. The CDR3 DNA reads TGTGCCAGCAGCCCAACCGGGACAGGTCGGTACGAGCAGTACTTC. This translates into CASSPTGTGRYEQYF.

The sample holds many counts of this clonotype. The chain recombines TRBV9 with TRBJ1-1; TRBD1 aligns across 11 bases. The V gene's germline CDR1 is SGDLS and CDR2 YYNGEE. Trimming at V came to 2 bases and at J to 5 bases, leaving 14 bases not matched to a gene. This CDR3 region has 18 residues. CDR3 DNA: TGTGCCAGCAGCGTCGCTCCGGGACAGGGGGTCGGAAAAACTGAAGCTTTCTTT. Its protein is CASSVAPGQGVGKTEAFF.

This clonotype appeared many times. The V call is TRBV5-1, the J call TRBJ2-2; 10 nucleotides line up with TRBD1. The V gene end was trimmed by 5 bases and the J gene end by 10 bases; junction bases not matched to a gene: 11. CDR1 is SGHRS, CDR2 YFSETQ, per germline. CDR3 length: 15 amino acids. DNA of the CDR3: TGCGCCAGCAGTCTCCGGGACAGGGGACCTGAGGAGCTGTTTTTT. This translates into CASSLRDRGPEELFF.

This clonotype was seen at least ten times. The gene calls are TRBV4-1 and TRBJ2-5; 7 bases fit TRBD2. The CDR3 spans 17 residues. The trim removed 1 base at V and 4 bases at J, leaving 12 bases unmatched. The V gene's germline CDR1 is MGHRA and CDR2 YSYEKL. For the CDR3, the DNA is TGCGCCAGCAGCCAAGTGGGGGGGGGGGTTGAGGGAGAGACCCAGTACTTC. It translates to CASSQVGGGVEGETQYF.

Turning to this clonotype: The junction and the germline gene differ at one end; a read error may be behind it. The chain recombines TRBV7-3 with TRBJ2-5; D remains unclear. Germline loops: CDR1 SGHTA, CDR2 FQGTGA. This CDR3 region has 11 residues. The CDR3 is CDSSLAETKYF. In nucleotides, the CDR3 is TGTGACAGCAGCTTAGCAGAGACCAAGTACTTC.

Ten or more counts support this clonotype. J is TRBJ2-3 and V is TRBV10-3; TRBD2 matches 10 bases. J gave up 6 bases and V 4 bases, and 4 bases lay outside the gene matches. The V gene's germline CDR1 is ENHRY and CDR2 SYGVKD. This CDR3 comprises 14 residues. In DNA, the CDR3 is TGTGCCATCAGTGGGATAGCGGGGGGTGATACGCAGTATTTT. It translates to CAISGIAGGDTQYF.

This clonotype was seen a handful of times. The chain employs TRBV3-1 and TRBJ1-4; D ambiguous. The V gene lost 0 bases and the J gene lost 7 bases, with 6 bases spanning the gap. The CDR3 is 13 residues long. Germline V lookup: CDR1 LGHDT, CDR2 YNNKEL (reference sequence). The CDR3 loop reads CASSQEHIEKLFF. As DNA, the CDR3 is TGTGCCAGCAGCCAAGAGCATATTGAAAAACTGTTTTTT. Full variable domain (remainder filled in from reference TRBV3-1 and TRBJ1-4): DTAVSQTPKYLVTQMGNDKSIKCEQNLGHDTMYWYKQDSKKFLKIMFSYNNKELIINETVPNRFSPKSPDKAHLNLHINSLELGDSAVYFCASSQEHIEKLFFGSGTQLSVL.

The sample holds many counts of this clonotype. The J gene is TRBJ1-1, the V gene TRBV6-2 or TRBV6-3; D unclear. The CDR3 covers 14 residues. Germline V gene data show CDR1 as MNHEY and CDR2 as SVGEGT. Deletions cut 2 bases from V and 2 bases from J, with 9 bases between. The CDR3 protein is CASSYLARNTEAFF. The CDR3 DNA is TGTGCCAGCAGTTACCTAGCGCGCAACACTGAAGCTTTCTTT.

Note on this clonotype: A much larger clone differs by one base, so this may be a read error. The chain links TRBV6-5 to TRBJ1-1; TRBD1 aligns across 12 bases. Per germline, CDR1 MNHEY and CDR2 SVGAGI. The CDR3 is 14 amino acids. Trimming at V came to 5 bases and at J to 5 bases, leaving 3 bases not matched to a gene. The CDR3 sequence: CASSRGQGATEAFF. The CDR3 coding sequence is TGTGCCAGCAGTAGGGGACAGGGGGCAACTGAAGCTTTCTTT.

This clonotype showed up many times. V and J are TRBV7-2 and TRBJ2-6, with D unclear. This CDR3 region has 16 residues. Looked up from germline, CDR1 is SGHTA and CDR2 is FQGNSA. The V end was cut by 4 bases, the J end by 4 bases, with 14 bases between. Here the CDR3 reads CASSSQGYPGANVLTF. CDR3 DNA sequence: TGTGCCAGCAGCTCCCAAGGGTATCCCGGGGCCAACGTCCTGACTTTC.

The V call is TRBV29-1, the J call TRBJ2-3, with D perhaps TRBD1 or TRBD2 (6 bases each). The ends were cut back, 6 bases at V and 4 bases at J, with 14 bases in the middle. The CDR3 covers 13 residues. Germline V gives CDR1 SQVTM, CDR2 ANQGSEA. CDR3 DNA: TGCAGCGTCCCCGGGGGCGTGGCAGATACGCAGTATTTT. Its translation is CSVPGGVADTQYF.

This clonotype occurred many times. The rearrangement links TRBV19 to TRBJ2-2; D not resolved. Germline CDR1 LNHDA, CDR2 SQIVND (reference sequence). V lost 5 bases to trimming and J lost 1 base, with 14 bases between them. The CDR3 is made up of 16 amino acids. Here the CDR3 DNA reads TGTGCCAGTAGTCCCGACGTATCCGTGAACACCGGGGAGCTGTTTTTT. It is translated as CASSPDVSVNTGELFF.

Written as DNA, the CDR3 is TGTGCCAGCAGCTTAGGGCTATTTGGTTATACGCAGTATTTT. This gives the protein CASSLGLFGYTQYF. This chain uses TRBV7-2 with TRBJ2-3; the D is unclear. Trimming stripped 1 base from V and 7 bases from J, with 12 bases between. The CDR3 covers 14 residues. Germline CDR1 SGHTA, CDR2 FQGNSA.

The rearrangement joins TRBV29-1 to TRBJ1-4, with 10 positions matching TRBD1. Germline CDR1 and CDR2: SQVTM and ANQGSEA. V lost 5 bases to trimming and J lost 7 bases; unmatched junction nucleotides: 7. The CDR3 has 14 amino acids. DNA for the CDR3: TGCAGCGTTCGTGAAGGACAGGGGGGTGAAAAACTGTTTTTT. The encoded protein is CSVREGQGGEKLFF.

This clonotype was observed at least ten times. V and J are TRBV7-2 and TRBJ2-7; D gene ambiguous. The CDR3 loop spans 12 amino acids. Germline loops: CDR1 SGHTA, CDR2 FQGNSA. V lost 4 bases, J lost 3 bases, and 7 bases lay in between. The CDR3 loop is CASSSPYYEQYF. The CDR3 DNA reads TGTGCCAGCAGCTCACCCTACTACGAGCAGTACTTC.

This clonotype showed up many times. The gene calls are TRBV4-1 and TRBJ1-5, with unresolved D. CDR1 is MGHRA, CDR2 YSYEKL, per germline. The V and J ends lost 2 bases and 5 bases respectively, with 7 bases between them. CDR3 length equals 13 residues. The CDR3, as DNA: TGCGCCAGCAGCCAAAACCGAGATCAGCCCCAGCATTTT. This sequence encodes CASSQNRDQPQHF.

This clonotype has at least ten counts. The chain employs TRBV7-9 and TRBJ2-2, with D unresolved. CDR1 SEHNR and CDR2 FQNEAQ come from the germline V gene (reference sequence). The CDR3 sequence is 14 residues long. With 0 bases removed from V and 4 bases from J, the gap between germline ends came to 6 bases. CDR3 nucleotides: TGTGCCAGCAGCTTAGCACAGTTCACCGGGGAGCTGTTTTTT. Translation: CASSLAQFTGELFF.

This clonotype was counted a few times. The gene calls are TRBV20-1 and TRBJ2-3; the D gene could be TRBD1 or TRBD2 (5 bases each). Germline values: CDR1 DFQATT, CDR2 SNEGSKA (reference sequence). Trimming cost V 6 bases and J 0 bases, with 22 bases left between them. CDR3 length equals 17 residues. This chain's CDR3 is CSAKHGTALVSTDTQYF. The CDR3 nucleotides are TGCAGTGCAAAACATGGGACCGCTCTTGTTAGCACAGATACGCAGTATTTT.

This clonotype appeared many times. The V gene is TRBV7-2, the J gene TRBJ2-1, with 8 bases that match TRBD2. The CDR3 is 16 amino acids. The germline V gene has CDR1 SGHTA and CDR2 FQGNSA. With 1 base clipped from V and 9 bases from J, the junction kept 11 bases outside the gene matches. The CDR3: CASSLVFGGGPGEQFF. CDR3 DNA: TGTGCCAGCAGCTTAGTATTTGGCGGGGGGCCCGGTGAGCAGTTCTTC.

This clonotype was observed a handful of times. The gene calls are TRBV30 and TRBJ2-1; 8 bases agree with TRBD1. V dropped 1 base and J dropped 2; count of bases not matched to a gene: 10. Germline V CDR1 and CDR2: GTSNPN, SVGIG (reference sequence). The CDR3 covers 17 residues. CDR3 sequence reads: CAWSDPGQGAPYNEQFF. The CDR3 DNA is TGTGCCTGGAGTGACCCAGGGCAGGGGGCACCCTACAATGAGCAGTTCTTC.

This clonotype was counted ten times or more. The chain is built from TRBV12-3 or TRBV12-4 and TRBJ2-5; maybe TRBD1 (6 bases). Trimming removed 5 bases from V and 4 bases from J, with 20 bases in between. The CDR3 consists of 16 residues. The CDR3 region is CASSPHLQGWLETQYF. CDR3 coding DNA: TGTGCCAGCAGTCCTCACCTACAGGGTTGGTTAGAGACCCAGTACTTC.

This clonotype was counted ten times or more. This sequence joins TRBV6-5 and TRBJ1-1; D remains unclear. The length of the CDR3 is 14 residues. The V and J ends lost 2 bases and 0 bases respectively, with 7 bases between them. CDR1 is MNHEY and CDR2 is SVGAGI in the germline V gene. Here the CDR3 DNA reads TGTGCCAGCAGTTACGACAACCTGAACACTGAAGCTTTCTTT. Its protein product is CASSYDNLNTEAFF.

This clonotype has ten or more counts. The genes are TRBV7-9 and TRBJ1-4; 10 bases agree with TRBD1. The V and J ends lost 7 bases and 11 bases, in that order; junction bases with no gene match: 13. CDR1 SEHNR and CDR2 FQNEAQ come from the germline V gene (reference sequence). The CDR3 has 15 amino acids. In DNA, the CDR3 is TGTGCCAGCACCCACTACGGGACAGGGGAATGGAAACTGTTTTTT. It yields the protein CASTHYGTGEWKLFF.

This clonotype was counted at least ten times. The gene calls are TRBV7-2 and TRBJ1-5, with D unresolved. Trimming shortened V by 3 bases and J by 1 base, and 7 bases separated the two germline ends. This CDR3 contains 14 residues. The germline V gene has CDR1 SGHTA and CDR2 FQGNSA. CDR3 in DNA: TGTGCCAGCAGCTTGGACCGGAGCAATCAGCCCCAGCATTTT. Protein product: CASSLDRSNQPQHF.

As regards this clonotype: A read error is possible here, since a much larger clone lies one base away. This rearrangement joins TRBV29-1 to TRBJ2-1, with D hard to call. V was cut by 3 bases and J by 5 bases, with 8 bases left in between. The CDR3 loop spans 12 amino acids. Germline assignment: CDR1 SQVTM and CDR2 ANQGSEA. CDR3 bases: TGCAGCGTTGAGAGCCGCAACAATGAGCAGTTCTTC. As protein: CSVESRNNEQFF.

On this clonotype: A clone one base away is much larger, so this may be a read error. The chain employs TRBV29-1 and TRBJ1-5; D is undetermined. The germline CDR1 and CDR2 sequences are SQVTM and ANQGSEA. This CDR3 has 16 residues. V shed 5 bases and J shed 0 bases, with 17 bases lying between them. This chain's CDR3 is CSVSDGDRHSNQPQHF. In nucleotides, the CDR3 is TGCAGCGTTTCGGATGGAGACCGACATAGCAATCAGCCCCAGCATTTT.

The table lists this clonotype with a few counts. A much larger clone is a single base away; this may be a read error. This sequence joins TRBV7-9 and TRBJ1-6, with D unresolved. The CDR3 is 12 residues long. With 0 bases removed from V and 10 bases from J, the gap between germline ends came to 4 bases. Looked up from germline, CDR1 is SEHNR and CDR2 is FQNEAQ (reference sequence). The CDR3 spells CASSLAGSPLHF. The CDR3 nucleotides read TGTGCCAGCAGCTTAGCGGGCTCACCCCTCCACTTT.

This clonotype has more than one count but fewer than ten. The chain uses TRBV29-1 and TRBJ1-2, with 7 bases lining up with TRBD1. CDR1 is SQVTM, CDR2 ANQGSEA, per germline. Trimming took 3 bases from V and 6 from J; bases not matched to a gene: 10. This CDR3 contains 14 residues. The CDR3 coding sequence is TGCAGCGTTGAGGGTGAACAGGGGTTTCATGGCTACACCTTC. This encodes CSVEGEQGFHGYTF.